These 21 T cell receptor beta chains share one sample of origin, sequenced in a study of blood T cell repertoires in COVID-19. Repertoires were generated with immunoSEQ multiplex PCR, while TCRdb's copy carries only in-frame clones and drops some. The data show 100,000 to 130,000 clones, less than 75% seen once. Sequenced: peripheral blood. These receptors all stem from a woman aged 40 to 50 with acute or convalescent COVID-19.

The rearrangement uses TRBV7-2 and TRBJ2-7; 9 bases match TRBD2. V dropped 4 bases and J dropped 9; count of bases not matched to a gene: 4. Germline V gene lookup returns CDR1 SGHTA and CDR2 FQGNSA. The length of the CDR3 is 12 residues. The CDR3 coding sequence is TGTGCCAGCAGCTCGGGACTAGCTCGGCAGTACTTC. Protein sequence: CASSSGLARQYF. Filled out from reference TRBV7-2 and TRBJ2-7, the complete variable domain reads GAGVSQSPSNKVTEKGKDVELRCDPISGHTALYWYRQSLGQGLEFLIYFQGNSAPDKSGLPSDRFSAERTGGSVSTLTIQRTQQEDSAVYLCASSSGLARQYFGPGTRLTVT.

This clone has a handful of counts. The rearrangement joins TRBV18 to TRBJ2-5; 7 positions match TRBD2. The CDR3 loop spans 15 amino acids. Germline V gene sequence: CDR1 KGHSH, CDR2 LQKENI. The junction had 6 bases not matched to a gene; V was cut back by 1 base and J by 4 bases. The CDR3 is CASSPQGGPGETQYF. The CDR3 nucleotides read TGTGCCAGCTCACCACAGGGAGGGCCGGGAGAGACCCAGTACTTC.

The V call is TRBV6-1, the J call TRBJ2-5; 13 bases match TRBD2. V lost 1 base to trimming and J lost 4 bases; unmatched junction nucleotides: 3. Per germline, CDR1 MNHNS and CDR2 SASEGT. The CDR3 sequence is 16 residues long. The CDR3 region has the DNA TGTGCCAGCAGTGAAGACCGACTAGCGGGGGGAGAGACCCAGTACTTC. This sequence encodes CASSEDRLAGGETQYF.

V is TRBV7-2 and J is TRBJ2-7, with 11 bases identical to TRBD1. Trimming at V came to 5 bases and at J to 7 bases, leaving 10 bases not matched to a gene. From germline, CDR1 is SGHTA and CDR2 FQGNSA. The CDR3 contains 15 residues. CDR3 nucleotides: TGTGCCAGCAGCCCAACGGGACAGGGGGTTGGAGAGCAGTACTTC. Protein: CASSPTGQGVGEQYF.

The chain joins TRBV9 to TRBJ1-6, with 7 positions matching TRBD1. Looked up from germline, CDR1 is SGDLS and CDR2 is YYNGEE. The CDR3 covers 17 residues. With V trimmed by 1 base and J by 7 bases, 11 bases remained unmatched. This CDR3 is CASSVKDKGATNSPLHF. For the CDR3, the DNA is TGTGCCAGCAGCGTAAAGGATAAGGGGGCGACGAATTCACCCCTCCACTTT.

The CDR3 region has the DNA TGTGCCAGCAGCCCAAAAGGGGGCTGGGACACTGAAGCTTTCTTT. Translation: CASSPKGGWDTEAFF. V and J are TRBV7-3 and TRBJ1-1; TRBD1 agrees at 7 bases. CDR1 is SGHTA, CDR2 FQGTGA, per germline. The CDR3 runs 15 residues. V was pared by 5 bases and J by 3 bases, with 9 bases of the junction left unmatched.

This clone was observed at least ten times. The chain employs TRBV6-5 and TRBJ1-4, with D perhaps matching TRBD1 (5 bases). CDR1 MNHEY and CDR2 SVGAGI come from the germline V gene. The CDR3 is made up of 13 amino acids. Between the trimmed V and J ends, which lost 6 bases and 6 bases, there was a span of 11 bases. The DNA of the CDR3 is TGTGCCAGCAGAGGGGCGGCGGATGAAAAACTGTTTTTT. Translating it yields CASRGAADEKLFF.

The chain uses TRBV28 and TRBJ2-5; no clear D. CDR1 MDHEN and CDR2 SYDVKM come from the germline V gene. V lost 3 bases and J lost 3, with 14 bases in between. CDR3 length: 15 residues. The CDR3 DNA reads as TGTGCCAGCAGTTTTTATGGCTTCTCCAAAGAGACCCAGTACTTC. Its translation: CASSFYGFSKETQYF.

This clone has more than one count but fewer than ten. The J gene is TRBJ2-5, the V gene TRBV28, with 8 bases fitting TRBD2. The trim removed 4 bases at V and 5 bases at J, leaving 12 bases unmatched. Germline-derived CDR1 and CDR2 are MDHEN and SYDVKM. The CDR3 totals 16 residues. The CDR3 loop reads CASSSPQAGGMETQYF. The CDR3 DNA sequence: TGTGCCAGCAGTTCCCCCCAGGCGGGGGGAATGGAGACCCAGTACTTC.

This clone was seen a handful of times. The chain combines TRBV6-1 with TRBJ2-1, with D unresolved. The germline V gene has CDR1 MNHNS and CDR2 SASEGT. The V and J ends lost 3 bases and 0 bases respectively, with 9 bases between them. CDR3 length: 15 residues. The CDR3 nucleotides are TGTGCCAGCAGTGATCTAGTCTACTCCTACAATGAGCAGTTCTTC. This gives the protein CASSDLVYSYNEQFF.

V and J are TRBV7-2 and TRBJ2-2; perhaps TRBD2 as D (6 bases). The CDR3 consists of 14 residues. The germline V gene encodes CDR1 SGHTA and CDR2 FQGNSA. Trimming removed 5 bases at V and 3 bases at J, with 10 bases between. The CDR3 reads CASSLGTHTGELFF. CDR3 nucleotide sequence: TGTGCCAGCAGCCTGGGGACTCACACCGGGGAGCTGTTTTTT.

The chain links TRBV7-2 to TRBJ2-7; 9 positions match TRBD1. The CDR3 loop spans 15 amino acids. CDR1 and CDR2 from the germline V gene are SGHTA and FQGNSA. Trimming cost V 5 bases and J 3 bases; bases outside gene matches: 8. The CDR3: CASSRPGTGNYEQYF. CDR3 bases: TGTGCCAGCAGCAGACCCGGGACAGGGAACTACGAGCAGTACTTC.

J is TRBJ1-4 and V is TRBV29-1; TRBD1 is a possible D gene (6 bases). Per germline, CDR1 SQVTM and CDR2 ANQGSEA. The V end was cut by 7 bases, the J end by 1 base, with 13 bases between. The CDR3 has 14 residues. This CDR3 is CSAAQQGTNEKLFF. CDR3 nucleotide sequence: TGCAGCGCCGCCCAACAGGGAACTAATGAAAAACTGTTTTTT.

The V gene is TRBV3-1 (or the pseudogene TRBV3-2), the J gene TRBJ2-1, with 10 bases lining up with TRBD2. The CDR3 is 16 amino acids. Trimming took 4 bases from V and 4 from J; bases not matched to a gene: 7. In germline, CDR1 is LGHDT, CDR2 YNNKEL (reference sequence). CDR3 sequence reads: CASSRQAGGIYNEQFF. The CDR3 DNA reads as TGTGCCAGCAGCCGTCAAGCGGGGGGGATTTACAATGAGCAGTTCTTC.

The V and J genes are TRBV2 and TRBJ2-7; 8 nucleotides line up with TRBD1. This CDR3 has 14 amino acids. Trimming cost V 6 bases and J 2 bases; bases outside gene matches: 6. Germline V gives CDR1 SNHLY, CDR2 FYNNEI. The CDR3 region is CASSLRQGTYEQYF. Written as DNA, the CDR3 is TGTGCCAGCAGCCTACGACAGGGGACCTACGAGCAGTACTTC.

V usage is TRBV5-1 and J usage is TRBJ2-7; D is unclear. V lost 1 base and J 0 bases, leaving 14 bases between the germline ends. Germline V gene data show CDR1 as SGHRS and CDR2 as YFSETQ. The CDR3 spans 16 residues. The CDR3 nucleotides read TGCGCCAGCAGCTTGTCTCCCCAGTTTAACTCCTACGAGCAGTACTTC. Translated, it gives CASSLSPQFNSYEQYF.

The chain recombines TRBV5-1 with TRBJ1-1; tentative D call: TRBD1 (5 bases). The ends were cut back, 6 bases at V and 2 bases at J, with 8 bases in the middle. Germline lookup yields CDR1 SGHRS and CDR2 YFSETQ. The CDR3 runs to 12 residues. The CDR3 loop is CASTTGNTEAFF. For the CDR3, the DNA is TGCGCCAGCACTACAGGAAACACTGAAGCTTTCTTT. The full variable domain, rest sourced from reference TRBV5-1 and TRBJ1-1, is KAGVTQTPRYLIKTRGQQVTLSCSPISGHRSVSWYQQTPGQGLQFLFEYFSETQRNKGNFPGRFSGRQFSNSRSEMNVSTLELGDSALYLCASTTGNTEAFFGQGTRLTVV.

This chain joins TRBV7-6 and TRBJ1-2, with D maybe TRBD1 (5 bases). The CDR3 consists of 15 residues. Germline values: CDR1 SGHVS, CDR2 FNYEAQ. The V gene lost 5 bases and the J gene lost 1 base, with 14 bases spanning the gap. The CDR3 DNA reads as TGTGCCAGCAGCCCGTTAGGGGCGGATAACTATGGCTACACCTTC. Residues: CASSPLGADNYGYTF.

The chain has TRBV3-1 (or the pseudogene TRBV3-2) and TRBJ1-2, with unresolved D. This CDR3 has 11 residues. V lost 0 bases, J lost 6 bases, and 2 bases lay in between. Germline V gives CDR1 LGHDT, CDR2 YNNKEL (reference sequence). The CDR3 is CASSQDNGYTF. The CDR3 region has the DNA TGTGCCAGCAGCCAAGATAATGGCTACACCTTC.

The J gene is TRBJ1-2, the V gene TRBV25-1, with TRBD1 as a possible D gene (6 bases). Trimming pared 2 bases from V and 6 bases from J, leaving 16 bases between. From germline, CDR1 is MGHDK and CDR2 SYGVNS. CDR3 size: 15 residues. CDR3 region: CASSEQQGGKNGYTF. CDR3 bases: TGTGCCAGCAGTGAACAACAGGGTGGGAAAAATGGCTACACCTTC.

V is TRBV11-1 and J is TRBJ1-2; D ambiguous. This CDR3 has 15 residues. Germline lookup yields CDR1 SGHAT and CDR2 FQDESV (reference sequence). The V gene lost 3 bases and the J gene lost 14 bases, with 25 bases spanning the gap. The CDR3 region is CASSLGPGPGGSGTF. The DNA for the CDR3 is TGTGCCAGCAGCTTGGGCCCGGGCCCGGGAGGATCGGGGACCTTC.